The 15 T cell receptor beta chains presented below share a single source sample, sequenced in a study of OX40 agonist ivuxolimab in advanced cancers. Measured with immunoSEQ multiplex PCR; TCRdb has only the in-frame clones, and not every one. The sample lists roughly 57,000 clones, about 85% occurring once. The source was CD4+ or CD8+ T cells sorted from blood, collected in a trial of the OX40 agonist ivuxolimab. Receptors originate from an adult with an advanced solid tumor such as melanoma, head and neck, liver or kidney cancer.

The chain links TRBV2 to TRBJ2-7, with TRBD1 identical over 9 bases. After removal of 2 bases from V and 3 bases from J, the junction contained 2 bases not matched to a gene. The CDR3 sequence is 14 residues long. Germline lookup yields CDR1 SNHLY and CDR2 FYNNEI. The CDR3 sequence is CASSELGQGYEQYF. CDR3 nucleotide sequence: TGTGCCAGCAGTGAATTGGGACAGGGCTACGAGCAGTACTTC.

V and J are TRBV28 and TRBJ1-3, with D possibly being TRBD1 (5 bases). Germline V gives CDR1 MDHEN, CDR2 SYDVKM. This CDR3 has 17 residues. The germline V and J ends were trimmed by 5 bases and 0 bases, with 17 bases remaining between them. Here the CDR3 DNA reads TGTGCCAGCAGTCCCATCGAAAGACAGAGCTCTGGAAACACCATATATTTT. Encoded protein: CASSPIERQSSGNTIYF.

V gene TRBV5-1 combines with J gene TRBJ2-7; D gene uncertain. V was cut by 3 bases and J by 3 bases, with 7 bases left in between. The CDR3 runs 12 residues. Per germline, CDR1 SGHRS and CDR2 YFSETQ. CDR3 residues: CASSSINYEQYF. DNA of the CDR3: TGCGCCAGCAGCTCGATTAACTACGAGCAGTACTTC.

This chain uses TRBV7-3 with TRBJ2-1; the match to TRBD2 covers 9 bases. Trimming at V came to 3 bases and at J to 1 base, leaving 10 bases not matched to a gene. The germline V gene has CDR1 SGHTA and CDR2 FQGTGA. CDR3 length: 18 residues. Here the CDR3 reads CASSLGSGSKASYNEQFF. CDR3 DNA: TGTGCCAGCAGCTTGGGTAGCGGGAGTAAGGCGTCCTACAATGAGCAGTTCTTC.

The chain couples TRBV7-2 to TRBJ1-1; D unclear. The germline V gene has CDR1 SGHTA and CDR2 FQGNSA. V was shortened by 4 bases and J by 5 bases, with 17 bases between the two germline ends. There are 15 residues in the CDR3. For the CDR3, the DNA is TGTGCCAGCAGCTCGCCTCACCCCCGGGAGACTGAAGCTTTCTTT. This codes for CASSSPHPRETEAFF.

The rearrangement joins TRBV7-2 to TRBJ1-6; D call uncertain. This CDR3 region has 17 residues. Between the trimmed V and J ends, which lost 4 bases and 8 bases, there was a span of 21 bases. Germline V lookup: CDR1 SGHTA, CDR2 FQGNSA. The CDR3 region has the DNA TGTGCCAGCAGCTCCCTTGGCTTCCGGTTTTTGGATTCACCCCTCCACTTT. Translation: CASSSLGFRFLDSPLHF. The full variable domain, its missing parts supplied by reference TRBV7-2 and TRBJ1-6, is GAGVSQSPSNKVTEKGKDVELRCDPISGHTALYWYRQSLGQGLEFLIYFQGNSAPDKSGLPSDRFSAERTGGSVSTLTIQRTQQEDSAVYLCASSSLGFRFLDSPLHFGNGTRLTVT.

The chain recombines TRBV7-2 with TRBJ2-1; D gene ambiguous. CDR3 length equals 15 residues. Trimming removed 2 bases at V and 0 bases at J, with 8 bases between. Germline CDR1 reads SGHTA; CDR2 reads FQGNSA. The CDR3 DNA follows: TGTGCCAGCAGCTTAAGAGACATCTCCTACAATGAGCAGTTCTTC. It yields the protein CASSLRDISYNEQFF. The entire variable domain, with the rest obtained from reference TRBV7-2 and TRBJ2-1, is as follows: GAGVSQSPSNKVTEKGKDVELRCDPISGHTALYWYRQSLGQGLEFLIYFQGNSAPDKSGLPSDRFSAERTGGSVSTLTIQRTQQEDSAVYLCASSLRDISYNEQFFGPGTRLTVL.

The chain links TRBV11-2 to TRBJ1-2; no definite D call. The CDR3 covers 13 residues. Trimming took 1 base from V and 4 from J, leaving 7 bases between them. Germline V gives CDR1 SGHAT, CDR2 FQNNGV. The CDR3 DNA reads as TGTGCCAGCAGCTTAGGGCAGGCCTATGGCTACACCTTC. As protein: CASSLGQAYGYTF.

The CDR3: CASSARGGTGGRTDTQYF. The CDR3 DNA sequence: TGTGCCAGCAGCGCACGAGGCGGGACAGGGGGGAGGACAGATACGCAGTATTTT. V is TRBV11-2 and J is TRBJ2-3, with 11 nucleotides matching TRBD1. After removal of 5 bases from V and 3 bases from J, the junction contained 13 bases not matched to a gene. This CDR3 spans 18 amino acids. The germline CDR1 and CDR2 sequences are SGHAT and FQNNGV.

The chain combines TRBV7-9 with TRBJ2-3; D may match TRBD1 or TRBD2 (5 bases each). Trimming pared 6 bases from V and 4 bases from J, leaving 17 bases between. The germline gives CDR1 SEHNR, CDR2 FQNEAQ (reference sequence). CDR3 length: 15 residues. CDR3 sequence: CASRLLGGGPDTQYF. The CDR3 DNA is TGTGCCAGCAGGCTACTTGGGGGTGGGCCAGATACGCAGTATTTT.

This sequence joins TRBV30 and TRBJ1-5, with no clear D. The length of the CDR3 is 11 residues. V lost 2 bases and J 9 bases, leaving 8 bases between the germline ends. CDR1 and CDR2 (germline): GTSNPN, SVGIG (reference sequence). The CDR3 loop is CAWSPLRPQHF. In nucleotides, the CDR3 is TGTGCCTGGAGTCCTTTGCGGCCCCAGCATTTT. Variable domain in full (rest from reference TRBV30 and TRBJ1-5): SQTIHQWPATLVQPVGSPLSLECTVEGTSNPNLYWYRQAAGRGLQLLFYSVGIGQISSEVPQNLSASRPQDRQFILSSKKLLLSDSGFYLCAWSPLRPQHFGDGTRLSIL.

This clone was seen only a few times. CDR3 coding DNA: TGTGCCAGCAGCTTGGGACTAGCGGTCAACTACAATGAGCAGTTCTTC. It encodes CASSLGLAVNYNEQFF. This chain links TRBV5-5 with TRBJ2-1; 9 bases line up with TRBD2. This CDR3 comprises 16 residues. V lost 0 bases to trimming and J lost 3 bases; unmatched junction nucleotides: 4. In germline, CDR1 is SGHKS, CDR2 YYEKEE (reference sequence).

This rearrangement joins TRBV28 to TRBJ2-3; a weak D match, TRBD2 (7 bases). V gave up 5 bases and J gave up 4 bases, with 13 bases separating them. This CDR3 comprises 14 residues. Germline loops: CDR1 MDHEN, CDR2 SYDVKM. Here the CDR3 DNA reads TGTGCCAGCAGTCGAGGGGGGGCGGCAGATACGCAGTATTTT. Translated, it gives CASSRGGAADTQYF.

This clone was picked up one time. V is TRBV19 and J is TRBJ1-2, with D possibly matching TRBD1 (5 bases). V shed 8 bases and J shed 7 bases, with 23 bases lying between them. Germline V gene sequence: CDR1 LNHDA, CDR2 SQIVND (reference sequence). The CDR3 covers 15 residues. The DNA for the CDR3 is TGTGCCAGTGGGTTCCGGACATCCTCTTATTTTGGCTACACCTTC. This sequence encodes CASGFRTSSYFGYTF.

This clone showed up just once. The chain is built from TRBV18 and TRBJ2-5, with D unclear. V lost 1 base to trimming and J lost 2 bases, with 8 bases between them. From germline, CDR1 is KGHSH and CDR2 LQKENI. This CDR3 is built from 14 residues. The CDR3 region is CASSPQTLQETQYF. The CDR3 DNA is TGTGCCAGCTCACCACAGACATTGCAAGAGACCCAGTACTTC.